Described below is a single T cell receptor (beta chain) sequence and its context. The antigen is undetermined. Libraries were prepared by immunoSEQ multiplex PCR; TCRdb keeps only in-frame clonotypes and omits some of them. In the table there are 100,000 to 150,000 clones, 86% of which are singletons. The data were obtained in a study of cytomegalovirus exposure and HLA in healthy donors. Germline lookup yields CDR1 KGHSH and CDR2 LQKENI. The CDR3 has 14 amino acids. V shed 6 bases and J shed 1 base, with 9 bases lying between them. Study-wide results and limits: The CMV antigen specificity of a few CMV-associated chains was confirmed through in vitro analysis. Reported results showed that the classifier diagnosed cytomegalovirus status with high specificity and sensitivity. Some TCR beta chains (more than 150 of them) were listed as cytomegalovirus-associated. Clusters of TCRs from the first cohort tended to co-occur in the roughly 120 validation repertoires (as a later analysis found).

The clonotype was recovered from a man in his late teens or twenties in good health and CMV-seronegative. Sequencing was performed on PBMCs. The V and J genes are TRBV18 and TRBJ1-4; D gene uncertain. CDR3 DNA: TGTGCCAGCTCTCCGCGGGGAACTAATGAAAAACTGTTTTTT. Its protein product is CASSPRGTNEKLFF.